These 8 T cell receptor beta chains were all obtained from the same sample, sequenced in a study of CD8+CD57+ T cells in acquired aplastic anemia. Genomic DNA served as template for TCR beta VDJ and CDR3 profiling. TCRdb called the reads again in MiXCR, with one record for every CDR3 protein. Of around 170,000 distinct CDR3 sequences in the sample, under 55% were seen once. Sequenced input: sorted CD4+, CD8+, or CD8+CD57+ T cells (not recorded which) from PBMCs. All receptors derive from a human donor in good health.

The V gene is TRBV7-9, the J gene TRBJ2-7; the D is unclear. Germline CDR1 SEHNR, CDR2 FQNEAQ (reference sequence). V lost 5 bases and J lost 3, with 14 bases in between. The CDR3 covers 14 residues. CDR3 in DNA: TGTGCCAGCAGCCATCCGATTAGGGTCTACGAGCAGTACTTC. Translated: CASSHPIRVYEQYF.

This clonotype was seen ten or more times. The chain recombines TRBV20-1 with TRBJ1-1; D may be TRBD1 (5 bases). Trimming took 0 bases from V and 4 from J, leaving 18 bases between them. CDR1 and CDR2 (germline): DFQATT, SNEGSKA (reference sequence). The CDR3 sequence is 16 residues long. The DNA of the CDR3 is TGCAGTGCTAGAGATCAGCACTCAGGGCTAGGCACTGAAGCTTTCTTT. It specifies CSARDQHSGLGTEAFF.

This clonotype was counted many times. The J gene is TRBJ2-7, the V gene TRBV9; TRBD2 might be the D (6 bases). Germline V gives CDR1 SGDLS, CDR2 YYNGEE. The CDR3 is made up of 15 amino acids. Trimming shortened V by 0 bases and J by 2 bases, and 12 bases separated the two germline ends. DNA of the CDR3: TGTGCCAGCAGCGTAGATGCCGGGAGCGCCTACGAGCAGTACTTC. This sequence encodes CASSVDAGSAYEQYF.

The gene calls are TRBV10-3 and TRBJ2-7; D is perhaps TRBD1 (6 bases). Deletions cut 10 bases from V and 1 base from J, with 17 bases between. The CDR3 has 14 amino acids. Germline V gene sequence: CDR1 ENHRY, CDR2 SYGVKD. CDR3 protein: CATTGRINSYEQYF. In DNA form, the CDR3 reads TGTGCCACCACAGGGCGTATTAATTCCTACGAGCAGTACTTC.

In this sample, this clonotype turned up many times. The CDR3 is CASSVRGANTGELFF. The CDR3 nucleotides are TGTGCCAGCAGCGTAAGAGGGGCCAACACCGGGGAGCTGTTTTTT. This chain links TRBV9 with TRBJ2-2; D possibly matches TRBD1 or TRBD2 (5 bases each). Germline V gene data show CDR1 as SGDLS and CDR2 as YYNGEE. Trimming took 1 base from V and 2 from J, leaving 9 bases between them. The CDR3 covers 15 residues.

This clonotype appeared many times. The chain couples TRBV9 to TRBJ2-1, with 7 positions matching TRBD1. Germline V gives CDR1 SGDLS, CDR2 YYNGEE. Losses at the gene ends were 4 bases for V and 0 bases for J; bases not matched to a gene: 13. The CDR3 contains 18 residues. In nucleotides, the CDR3 is TGTGCCAGCAGCCTACGTCCGGGACAGATGAGCTCCTACAATGAGCAGTTCTTC. This translates into CASSLRPGQMSSYNEQFF.

The chain couples TRBV6-5 to TRBJ1-1, with D perhaps TRBD1 (6 bases). Between the trimmed V and J ends, which lost 4 bases and 5 bases, there was a span of 14 bases. Per the germline V gene, CDR1 is MNHEY and CDR2 is SVGAGI. CDR3 length: 14 amino acids. CDR3 in amino acids: CASSLEGGKTEAFF. CDR3 bases: TGTGCCAGCAGTTTAGAAGGGGGAAAGACTGAAGCTTTCTTT.

Ten or more counts support this clonotype. The chain is built from TRBV5-1 and TRBJ1-3; 9 bases match TRBD1. The CDR3 has 15 amino acids. With V trimmed by 2 bases and J by 3 bases, 3 bases remained unmatched. CDR1 SGHRS and CDR2 YFSETQ come from the germline V gene. In nucleotides, the CDR3 is TGCGCCAGCAGCTTAGGGGACAGGGATGGAAACACCATATATTTT. As protein: CASSLGDRDGNTIYF.